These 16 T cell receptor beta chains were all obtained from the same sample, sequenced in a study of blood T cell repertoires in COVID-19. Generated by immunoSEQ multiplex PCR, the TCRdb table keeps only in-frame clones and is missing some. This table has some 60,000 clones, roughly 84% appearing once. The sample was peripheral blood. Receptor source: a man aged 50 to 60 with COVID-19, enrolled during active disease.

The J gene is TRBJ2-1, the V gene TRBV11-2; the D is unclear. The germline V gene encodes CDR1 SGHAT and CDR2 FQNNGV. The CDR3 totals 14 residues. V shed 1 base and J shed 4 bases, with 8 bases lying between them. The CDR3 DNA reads TGTGCCAGCAGCTTAGCCAATACATACAATGAGCAGTTCTTC. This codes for CASSLANTYNEQFF.

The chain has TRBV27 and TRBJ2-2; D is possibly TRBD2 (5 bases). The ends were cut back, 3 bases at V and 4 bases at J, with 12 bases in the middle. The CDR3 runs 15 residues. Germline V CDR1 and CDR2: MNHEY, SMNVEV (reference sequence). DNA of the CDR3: TGTGCCAGCAGTTTCTATACAGCGGCCACCGGGGAGCTGTTTTTT. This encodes CASSFYTAATGELFF.

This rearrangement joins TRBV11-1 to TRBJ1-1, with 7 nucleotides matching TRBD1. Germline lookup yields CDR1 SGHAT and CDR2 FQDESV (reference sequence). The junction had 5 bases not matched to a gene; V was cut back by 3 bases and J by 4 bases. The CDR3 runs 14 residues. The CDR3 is CASSLQGVGTEAFF. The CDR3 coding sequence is TGTGCCAGCAGCTTGCAGGGGGTCGGCACTGAAGCTTTCTTT. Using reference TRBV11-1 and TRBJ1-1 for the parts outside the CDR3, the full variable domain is EAEVAQSPRYKITEKSQAVAFWCDPISGHATLYWYRQILGQGPELLVQFQDESVVDDSQLPKDRFSAERLKGVDSTLKIQPAELGDSAMYLCASSLQGVGTEAFFGQGTRLTVV.

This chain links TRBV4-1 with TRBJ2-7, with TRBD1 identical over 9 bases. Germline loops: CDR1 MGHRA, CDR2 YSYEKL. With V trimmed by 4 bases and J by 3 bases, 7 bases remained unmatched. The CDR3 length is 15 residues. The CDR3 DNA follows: TGCGCCAGCAGCCCAGCGGGACAGGGAGTCTACGAGCAGTACTTC. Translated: CASSPAGQGVYEQYF.

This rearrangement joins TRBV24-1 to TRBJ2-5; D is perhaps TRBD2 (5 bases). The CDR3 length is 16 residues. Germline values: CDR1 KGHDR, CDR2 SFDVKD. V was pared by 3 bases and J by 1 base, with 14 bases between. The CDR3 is CATSDTRASSQETQYF. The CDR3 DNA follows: TGTGCCACCAGTGATACGCGGGCTAGCAGCCAAGAGACCCAGTACTTC.

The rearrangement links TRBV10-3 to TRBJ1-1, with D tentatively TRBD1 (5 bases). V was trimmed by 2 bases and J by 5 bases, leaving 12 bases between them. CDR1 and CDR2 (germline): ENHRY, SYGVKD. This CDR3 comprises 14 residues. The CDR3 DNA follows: TGTGCCATCAGTGAGCGGGCAGGGTTAACTGAAGCTTTCTTT. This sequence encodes CAISERAGLTEAFF.

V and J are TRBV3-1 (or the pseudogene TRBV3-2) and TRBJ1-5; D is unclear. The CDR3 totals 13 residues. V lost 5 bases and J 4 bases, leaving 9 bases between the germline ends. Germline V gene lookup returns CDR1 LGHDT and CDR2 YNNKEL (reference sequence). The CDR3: CASSWAENQPQHF. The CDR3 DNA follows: TGTGCCAGCAGCTGGGCAGAGAATCAGCCCCAGCATTTT.

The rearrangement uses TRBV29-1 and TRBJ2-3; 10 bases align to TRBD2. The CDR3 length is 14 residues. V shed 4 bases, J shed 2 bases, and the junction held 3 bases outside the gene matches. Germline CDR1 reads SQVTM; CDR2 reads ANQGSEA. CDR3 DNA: TGCAGCGTTGCAGCGGGAGGGCACACAGATACGCAGTATTTT. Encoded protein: CSVAAGGHTDTQYF.

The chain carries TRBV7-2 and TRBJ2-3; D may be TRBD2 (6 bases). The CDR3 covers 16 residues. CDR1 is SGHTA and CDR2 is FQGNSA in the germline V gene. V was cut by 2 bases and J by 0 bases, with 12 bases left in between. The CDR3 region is CASSLRLGGSTDTQYF. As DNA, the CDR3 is TGTGCCAGCAGCTTACGACTAGGCGGGAGCACAGATACGCAGTATTTT.

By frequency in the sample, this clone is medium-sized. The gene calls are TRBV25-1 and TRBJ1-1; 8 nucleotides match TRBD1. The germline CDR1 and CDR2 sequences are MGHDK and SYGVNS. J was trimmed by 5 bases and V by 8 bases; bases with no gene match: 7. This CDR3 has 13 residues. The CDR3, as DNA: TGTGCCAGCGGGTCACAGGGGGGTACTGAAGCTTTCTTT. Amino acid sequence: CASGSQGGTEAFF. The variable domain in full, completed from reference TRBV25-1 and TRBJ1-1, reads EADIYQTPRYLVIGTGKKITLECSQTMGHDKMYWYQQDPGMELHLIHYSYGVNSTEKGDLSSESTVSRIRTEHFPLTLESARPSHTSQYLCASGSQGGTEAFFGQGTRLTVV.

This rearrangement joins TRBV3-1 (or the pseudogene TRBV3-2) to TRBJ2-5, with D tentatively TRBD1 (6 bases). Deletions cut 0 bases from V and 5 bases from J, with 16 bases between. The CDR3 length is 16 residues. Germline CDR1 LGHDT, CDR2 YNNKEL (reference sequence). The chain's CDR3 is CASSQDMGASVETQYF. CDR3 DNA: TGTGCCAGCAGCCAAGATATGGGGGCGAGTGTGGAGACCCAGTACTTC.

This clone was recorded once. CDR3 sequence reads: CASSLGTGANVLTF. CDR3 nucleotide sequence: TGTGCCAGCAGCTTAGGTACTGGGGCCAACGTCCTGACTTTC. The gene calls are TRBV7-2 and TRBJ2-6; D not certain. This CDR3 spans 14 amino acids. The V gene's germline CDR1 is SGHTA and CDR2 FQGNSA. Trimming shortened V by 1 base and J by 2 bases, and 3 bases separated the two germline ends.

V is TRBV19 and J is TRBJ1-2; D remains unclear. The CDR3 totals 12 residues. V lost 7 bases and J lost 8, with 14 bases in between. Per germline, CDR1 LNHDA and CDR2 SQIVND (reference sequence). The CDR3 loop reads CASTTGARGYTF. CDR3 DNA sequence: TGTGCCAGTACCACGGGAGCAAGGGGCTACACCTTC.

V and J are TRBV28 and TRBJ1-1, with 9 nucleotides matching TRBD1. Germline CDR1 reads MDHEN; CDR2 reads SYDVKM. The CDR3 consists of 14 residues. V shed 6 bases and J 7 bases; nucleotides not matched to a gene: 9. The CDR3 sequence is CASRQTDRGSEAFF. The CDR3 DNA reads TGTGCCAGCAGACAAACGGACAGGGGAAGTGAAGCTTTCTTT.

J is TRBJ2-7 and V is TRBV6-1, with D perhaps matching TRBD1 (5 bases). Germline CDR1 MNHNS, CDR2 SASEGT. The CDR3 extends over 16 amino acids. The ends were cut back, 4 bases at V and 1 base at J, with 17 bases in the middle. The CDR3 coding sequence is TGTGCCAGCAGTGGCTCCGGAGTTCAGGGATCCTACGAGCAGTACTTC. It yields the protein CASSGSGVQGSYEQYF.

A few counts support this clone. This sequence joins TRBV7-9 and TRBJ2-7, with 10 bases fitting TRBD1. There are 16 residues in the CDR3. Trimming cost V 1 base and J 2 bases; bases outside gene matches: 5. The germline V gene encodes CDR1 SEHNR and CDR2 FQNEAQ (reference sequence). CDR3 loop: CASSLVPGTGAYEQYF. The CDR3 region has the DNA TGTGCCAGCAGCTTAGTTCCCGGGACAGGGGCCTACGAGCAGTACTTC.